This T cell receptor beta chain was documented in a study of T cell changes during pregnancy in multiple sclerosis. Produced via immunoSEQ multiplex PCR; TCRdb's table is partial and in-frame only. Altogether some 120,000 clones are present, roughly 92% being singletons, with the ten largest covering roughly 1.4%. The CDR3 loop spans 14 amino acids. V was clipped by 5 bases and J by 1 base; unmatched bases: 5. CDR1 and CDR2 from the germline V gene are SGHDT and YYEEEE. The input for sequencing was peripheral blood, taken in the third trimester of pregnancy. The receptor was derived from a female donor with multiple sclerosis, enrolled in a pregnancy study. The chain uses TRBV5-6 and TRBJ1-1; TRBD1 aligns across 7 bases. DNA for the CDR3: TGTGCCAGCAGTCTGACAGGGCGGAACACTGAAGCTTTCTTT. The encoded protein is CASSLTGRNTEAFF.